The next 25 T cell receptor beta chains were all read from a single sample in a study of human T cells and chemical hapten exposure. Sample time point: healthy volunteer bleed at 6 weeks. Whole blood that had not been fractionated was the source of extracted total RNA. TCRdb called the RACE reads again in MiXCR, with one record for every CDR3 protein. The data show fewer than 85,000 distinct CDR3 sequences, around 9.3% seen once. Sequencing was performed on whole blood. These receptor sequences come from a female donor in good health. Some clones in this sample may be carry-over from other donors' samples.

The V call is TRBV20-1, the J call TRBJ1-6; D is unresolved. Trimming shortened V by 1 base and J by 5 bases, and 15 bases separated the two germline ends. The germline V gene has CDR1 DFQATT and CDR2 SNEGSKA (reference sequence). This CDR3 is 16 amino acids long. The CDR3 DNA is TGCAGTGCTAGAGTCAGACATATGGTCAATAATTCACCCCTCCACTTT. Protein sequence: CSARVRHMVNNSPLHF.

This clonotype occurred many times. J is TRBJ2-2 and V is TRBV5-1; TRBD1 aligns across 7 bases. V was pared by 0 bases and J by 4 bases, with 3 bases of the junction left unmatched. CDR3 length: 15 residues. CDR1 SGHRS and CDR2 YFSETQ come from the germline V gene. Here the CDR3 DNA reads TGCGCCAGCAGCTTGGGCCCAGGGGGCACCGGGGAGCTGTTTTTT. This gives the protein CASSLGPGGTGELFF.

This clonotype was observed at least ten times. CDR3 residues: CAISEPGHTYEQYF. Written as DNA, the CDR3 is TGTGCCATCAGTGAGCCCGGGCACACCTACGAGCAGTACTTC. The rearrangement links TRBV10-3 to TRBJ2-7; D is undetermined. Germline values: CDR1 ENHRY, CDR2 SYGVKD. CDR3 length equals 14 residues. The germline V and J ends were trimmed by 2 bases and 2 bases, with 10 bases remaining between them.

V usage is TRBV2 and J usage is TRBJ1-3; the D is unclear. Germline loops: CDR1 SNHLY, CDR2 FYNNEI. Trimming took off 2 bases at V and 9 bases at J, with 5 bases between the two ends. The CDR3 consists of 11 residues. CDR3 nucleotide sequence: TGTGCCAGCAGTGAACAGCCCACCATATATTTT. It yields the protein CASSEQPTIYF.

The sample holds a few counts of this clonotype. CDR3 protein: CATALASRSEQYF. The CDR3 DNA is TGCGCCACCGCCCTGGCCAGTCGCTCCGAGCAGTACTTC. The V call is TRBV5-1, the J call TRBJ2-7; D not resolved. Germline CDR1 SGHRS, CDR2 YFSETQ. This CDR3 comprises 13 residues. The V end lost 9 bases, the J end lost 6 bases, and 19 bases lay between the germline ends. Together with reference TRBV5-1 and TRBJ2-7, the CDR3 gives the full variable domain: KAGVTQTPRYLIKTRGQQVTLSCSPISGHRSVSWYQQTPGQGLQFLFEYFSETQRNKGNFPGRFSGRQFSNSRSEMNVSTLELGDSALYLCATALASRSEQYFGPGTRLTVT.

In its sample, this clonotype was seen many times. The V call is TRBV27, the J call TRBJ2-7; possibly TRBD2 for D (5 bases). The CDR3 is made up of 14 amino acids. Between the trimmed V and J ends, which lost 0 bases and 3 bases, there was a span of 9 bases. Germline CDR1 MNHEY, CDR2 SMNVEV (reference sequence). Written as DNA, the CDR3 is TGTGCCAGCAGTTTATCAGGGAGTCACTACGAGCAGTACTTC. Protein sequence: CASSLSGSHYEQYF.

This clonotype has just a few counts. The chain uses TRBV20-1 and TRBJ2-7; a weak D match, TRBD1 (5 bases). In germline, CDR1 is DFQATT, CDR2 SNEGSKA (reference sequence). This CDR3 has 13 residues. V dropped 5 bases and J dropped 5 bases, with 16 bases sitting between them. The CDR3 coding sequence is TGCAGTGCTTTAGGACATTTCCCGAACGAGCAGTACTTC. This codes for CSALGHFPNEQYF.

This clonotype was observed many times. The rearrangement joins TRBV6-6 to TRBJ1-5; D might be TRBD1 (6 bases). The germline CDR1 and CDR2 sequences are MNHNY and SVGAGI (reference sequence). The length of the CDR3 is 15 residues. With 5 bases removed from V and 3 bases from J, the gap between germline ends came to 14 bases. The CDR3 protein is CASSDTGQINQPQHF. Written as DNA, the CDR3 is TGTGCCAGCAGTGACACAGGACAGATCAATCAGCCCCAGCATTTT.

The rearrangement uses TRBV12-3 or TRBV12-4 and TRBJ2-1; tentative D call: TRBD1 (5 bases). V lost 7 bases and J lost 7, with 14 bases in between. The CDR3 runs 13 residues. The CDR3 coding sequence is TGTGCCAGCAACACAGGCGAGTTGAATGAGCAGTTCTTC. Translated, it gives CASNTGELNEQFF.

A few counts support this clonotype. V gene TRBV6-1 combines with J gene TRBJ2-1; 8 bases map to TRBD1. The germline V gene encodes CDR1 MNHNS and CDR2 SASEGT. This CDR3 region has 16 residues. V lost 1 base and J lost 10; bases outside the gene matches: 12. CDR3 DNA sequence: TGTGCCAGCAGTGAAGGGCCCCCCCCAGGGGGCGGGGAGCAGTTCTTC. Translated: CASSEGPPPGGGEQFF.

This clonotype was observed a few times. This chain links TRBV28 with TRBJ2-7; the match to TRBD1 covers 9 bases. The CDR3 sequence is 16 residues long. The junction had 10 bases not matched to a gene; V was cut back by 4 bases and J by 3 bases. The germline V gene has CDR1 MDHEN and CDR2 SYDVKM. The CDR3 sequence: CASSSPSGTGIYEQYF. In nucleotides, the CDR3 is TGTGCCAGCAGTTCACCTTCCGGGACAGGGATCTACGAGCAGTACTTC.

This clonotype showed up just a few times. The chain combines TRBV20-1 with TRBJ2-7; no definite D call. Germline V lookup: CDR1 DFQATT, CDR2 SNEGSKA (reference sequence). The CDR3 extends over 14 amino acids. The V gene lost 1 base and the J gene lost 1 base, with 11 bases spanning the gap. The CDR3: CSARGAAPSYEQYF. The DNA for the CDR3 is TGCAGTGCTAGAGGTGCCGCGCCTTCCTACGAGCAGTACTTC.

The sample holds a few counts of this clonotype. The chain carries TRBV10-3 and TRBJ2-3; 7 positions agree with TRBD1. Germline lookup yields CDR1 ENHRY and CDR2 SYGVKD. J gave up 6 bases and V 4 bases, and 7 bases lay outside the gene matches. This CDR3 contains 14 residues. DNA of the CDR3: TGTGCCATCAGTGGTACAGGGGCAGCCGATACGCAGTATTTT. This codes for CAISGTGAADTQYF.

This clonotype came up a few times. The V and J genes are TRBV12-3 or TRBV12-4 and TRBJ2-3; D remains ambiguous. V was shortened by 6 bases and J by 2 bases, with 9 bases between the two germline ends. The CDR3 runs 13 residues. The CDR3 region is CASRRNVTDTQYF. The CDR3 region has the DNA TGTGCCAGCAGACGGAACGTCACAGATACGCAGTATTTT.

The DNA for the CDR3 is TGCAGCGTGATAGGGACAGGGGGCTCAGAGACCCAGTACTTC. Its protein is CSVIGTGGSETQYF. The chain combines TRBV29-1 with TRBJ2-5; 12 positions match TRBD1. The germline V gene encodes CDR1 SQVTM and CDR2 ANQGSEA. V was pared by 6 bases and J by 4 bases, with 6 bases of the junction left unmatched. The CDR3 is 14 amino acids.

This clonotype was detected ten times or more. V gene TRBV29-1 combines with J gene TRBJ1-2; D might be TRBD1 (5 bases). Trimming removed 4 bases from V and 6 bases from J, with 15 bases in between. The V gene's germline CDR1 is SQVTM and CDR2 ANQGSEA. The CDR3 extends over 13 amino acids. DNA of the CDR3: TGCAGCGTTGCCCCCGGGACGGCGGATGGCTACACCTTC. It encodes CSVAPGTADGYTF.

This clonotype was detected a few times. One junction end disagrees with the germline gene, perhaps due to a read error. This chain uses TRBV6-1 with TRBJ2-1, with 9 positions matching TRBD2. The CDR3 totals 15 residues. Per the germline V gene, CDR1 is MNHNS and CDR2 is SASEGT. CDR3 amino acids: CACSEASGGYNEQFF. The CDR3 nucleotides read TGTGCCTGCAGTGAAGCGAGCGGGGGGTACAATGAGCAGTTCTTC.

This clonotype was seen repeatedly, ten times or more. The chain has TRBV7-2 and TRBJ1-5; tentative D call: TRBD1 (5 bases). The length of the CDR3 is 14 residues. Per the germline V gene, CDR1 is SGHTA and CDR2 is FQGNSA. Trimming took off 6 bases at V and 3 bases at J, with 12 bases between the two ends. The chain's CDR3 is CASSPGTFNQPQHF. The CDR3 DNA follows: TGTGCCAGCAGTCCCGGGACTTTCAATCAGCCCCAGCATTTT.

This clonotype was detected many times. V and J are TRBV12-3 or TRBV12-4 and TRBJ1-1; D gene unclear. V lost 6 bases, J lost 3 bases, and 11 bases lay in between. The CDR3 spans 13 residues. CDR3 DNA: TGTGCCAGCAGCCGACTCCCTGACACTGAAGCTTTCTTT. It codes for CASSRLPDTEAFF.

This clonotype was seen a few times. The chain has TRBV3-1 and TRBJ1-6, with D possibly matching TRBD1 (5 bases). The germline CDR1 and CDR2 sequences are LGHDT and YNNKEL (reference sequence). The CDR3 covers 15 residues. Trimming took off 3 bases at V and 8 bases at J, with 14 bases between the two ends. The CDR3 DNA reads TGTGCCAGCAGCCAGGCTGAGGCAGGGTATTCACCCCTCCACTTT. Translated, it gives CASSQAEAGYSPLHF.

The V gene is TRBV5-4, the J gene TRBJ1-2; D not resolved. The CDR3 has 13 amino acids. The germline gives CDR1 SGHNT, CDR2 YYREEE (reference sequence). Deletions cut 2 bases from V and 8 bases from J, with 13 bases between. CDR3 protein: CASSLDGAGGYTF. CDR3 nucleotide sequence: TGTGCCAGCAGCTTAGACGGAGCGGGCGGCTACACCTTC.

This clonotype was recorded a few times. V usage is TRBV5-1 and J usage is TRBJ1-4; D unresolved. Looked up from germline, CDR1 is SGHRS and CDR2 is YFSETQ. The germline V and J ends were trimmed by 5 bases and 8 bases, with 13 bases remaining between them. This CDR3 comprises 13 residues. The CDR3 here is CASRDSGVEKLFF. The CDR3 region has the DNA TGCGCCAGCAGGGATTCGGGCGTGGAAAAACTGTTTTTT.

In its sample, this clonotype was seen a few times. The chain combines TRBV7-6 with TRBJ2-3; a possible D gene is TRBD2 (6 bases). V gave up 0 bases and J gave up 3 bases, with 19 bases separating them. Germline V lookup: CDR1 SGHVS, CDR2 FNYEAQ. The CDR3 covers 18 residues. CDR3 coding DNA: TGTGCCAGCAGCTTAGCGGGGGGTGGAAGGGTAGCGACAGATACGCAGTATTTT. It is translated as CASSLAGGGRVATDTQYF.

This clonotype has a handful of counts. J is TRBJ1-3 and V is TRBV15, with D possibly TRBD1 on 5 matching bases. The ends were cut back, 7 bases at V and 0 bases at J, with 16 bases in the middle. This CDR3 comprises 16 residues. Germline loops: CDR1 LNHNV, CDR2 YYDKDF (reference sequence). CDR3 coding DNA: TGTGCCACCACCCGGGGCGATCTGAACTCTGGAAACACCATATATTTT. This codes for CATTRGDLNSGNTIYF.

The chain combines TRBV4-1 with TRBJ2-2; D is possibly TRBD1 (6 bases). The V end was cut by 0 bases, the J end by 4 bases, with 9 bases between. Germline CDR1 is MGHRA and CDR2 is YSYEKL. The CDR3 is 15 amino acids. The CDR3 region has the DNA TGCGCCAGCAGCCAAGAGGCAGGGGTCACCGGGGAGCTGTTTTTT. Its protein product is CASSQEAGVTGELFF.